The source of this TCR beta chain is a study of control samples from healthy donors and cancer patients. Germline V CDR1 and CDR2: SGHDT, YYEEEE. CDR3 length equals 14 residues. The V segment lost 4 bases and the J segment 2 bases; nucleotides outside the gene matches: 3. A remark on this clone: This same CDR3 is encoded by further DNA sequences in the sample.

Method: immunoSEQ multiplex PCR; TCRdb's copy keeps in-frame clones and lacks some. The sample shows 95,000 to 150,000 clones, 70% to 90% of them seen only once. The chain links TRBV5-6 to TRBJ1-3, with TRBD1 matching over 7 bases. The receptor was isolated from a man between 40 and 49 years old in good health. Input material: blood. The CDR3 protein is CASSPGTAGNTIYF. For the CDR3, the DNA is TGTGCCAGCAGCCCGGGGACAGCTGGAAACACCATATATTTT.